These 30 T cell receptor beta chains were sequenced from one sample in a study of technical replicates of blood from several donors. Clones were read by immunoSEQ multiplex PCR, and TCRdb kept only the in-frame ones, dropping some. The sample holds about 73,000 clones; approximately 90% are singletons and the top ten take 4.7%. The sequenced material came from PBMCs. These receptors were obtained from a human donor in good health. Some clones in this sample may be carry-over from other donors' samples.

The rearrangement joins TRBV10-3 to TRBJ2-7, with 9 nucleotides matching TRBD2. Trimming removed 6 bases from V and 3 bases from J; junction bases left unmatched: 9. Germline CDR1 reads ENHRY; CDR2 reads SYGVKD. This CDR3 comprises 15 residues. CDR3 amino acids: CAISLAGDGFYEQYF. CDR3 nucleotide sequence: TGTGCCATCAGCTTAGCGGGAGACGGATTCTACGAGCAGTACTTC.

The rearrangement links TRBV7-6 to TRBJ2-3, with 8 bases that match TRBD2. The CDR3 is 16 amino acids. CDR1 and CDR2 from the germline V gene are SGHVS and FNYEAQ. Trimming removed 2 bases from V and 1 base from J; junction bases left unmatched: 5. CDR3 residues: CASSLYSGTGTDTQYF. As DNA, the CDR3 is TGTGCCAGCAGCTTATATAGCGGGACGGGCACAGATACGCAGTATTTT.

A note on this clone: This likely came from a read error, as a far larger clone is one base away. This CDR3 reads CASSRTSDYNEQFF. The DNA for the CDR3 is TGTGCCAGCAGCCGGACTAGCGACTACAATGAGCAGTTCTTC. The J gene is TRBJ2-1, the V gene TRBV7-3; 9 nucleotides align to TRBD2. The germline gives CDR1 SGHTA, CDR2 FQGTGA. Trimming cost V 5 bases and J 3 bases; bases outside gene matches: 2. The CDR3 runs to 14 residues. Full variable domain (rest looked up from reference TRBV7-3 and TRBJ2-1): GAGVSQTPSNKVTEKGKYVELRCDPISGHTALYWYRQSLGQGPEFLIYFQGTGAADDSGLPNDRFFAVRPEGSVSTLKIQRTERGDSAVYLCASSRTSDYNEQFFGPGTRLTVL.

The gene calls are TRBV7-6 and TRBJ2-7, with 8 positions matching TRBD2. CDR1 and CDR2 from the germline V gene are SGHVS and FNYEAQ. Trimming took 5 bases from V and 4 from J; bases not matched to a gene: 10. The CDR3 spans 15 residues. The CDR3 spells CASSPRIAGRYEQYF. The CDR3 nucleotides read TGTGCCAGCAGCCCCAGAATAGCGGGACGGTACGAGCAGTACTTC.

CDR3 DNA sequence: TGCAGCGTGGACAGTCCCTCTGGAAACACCATATATTTT. Translating it yields CSVDSPSGNTIYF. The J gene is TRBJ1-3, the V gene TRBV29-1; D possibly corresponds to TRBD1 (6 bases). This CDR3 region has 13 residues. Per the germline V gene, CDR1 is SQVTM and CDR2 is ANQGSEA. Between the trimmed V and J ends, which lost 6 bases and 0 bases, there was a span of 9 bases.

The chain has TRBV6-1 and TRBJ2-1; 11 nucleotides agree with TRBD2. Trimming removed 5 bases from V and 5 bases from J; junction bases left unmatched: 5. The CDR3 is made up of 15 amino acids. Germline lookup yields CDR1 MNHNS and CDR2 SASEGT. CDR3 protein: CASSPLAGGNNEQFF. DNA for the CDR3: TGTGCCAGCAGTCCGTTAGCGGGAGGGAACAATGAGCAGTTCTTC.

This clone appeared a few times. The gene calls are TRBV19 and TRBJ2-1; 8 positions agree with TRBD2. This CDR3 region has 17 residues. V was clipped by 7 bases and J by 4 bases; unmatched bases: 15. CDR1 is LNHDA, CDR2 SQIVND, per germline (reference sequence). The CDR3 sequence: CASKKRGGGPTYNEQFF. The CDR3 nucleotides read TGTGCCAGTAAAAAACGGGGGGGAGGGCCTACTTACAATGAGCAGTTCTTC.

This sequence joins TRBV11-3 and TRBJ2-7; D is perhaps TRBD2 (6 bases). Germline V gene sequence: CDR1 SGHNT, CDR2 YENEEA. CDR3 length equals 14 residues. The V end lost 1 base, the J end lost 3 bases, and 10 bases lay between the germline ends. The CDR3 nucleotides are TGTGCCAGCAGCTTAGTCCGGGGGTTCTACGAGCAGTACTTC. It specifies CASSLVRGFYEQYF.

V is TRBV18 and J is TRBJ1-5, with D possibly matching TRBD1 (5 bases). Germline V gene sequence: CDR1 KGHSH, CDR2 LQKENI. The CDR3 extends over 14 amino acids. The germline V and J ends were trimmed by 3 bases and 5 bases, with 11 bases remaining between them. CDR3 in amino acids: CASSPVGPYQPQHF. CDR3 sequence (DNA): TGTGCCAGCTCACCGGTGGGGCCGTATCAGCCCCAGCATTTT.

The chain has TRBV5-6 and TRBJ2-5; possibly TRBD2 for D (6 bases). This CDR3 contains 15 residues. The germline gives CDR1 SGHDT, CDR2 YYEEEE. Trimming cost V 0 bases and J 5 bases, with 14 bases left between them. The CDR3 nucleotides are TGTGCCAGCAGCTTGGGACTAGTGGGTCGGGAGACCCAGTACTTC. It specifies CASSLGLVGRETQYF.

The chain carries TRBV29-1 and TRBJ2-1, with 7 positions matching TRBD2. The CDR3 runs to 12 residues. Looked up from germline, CDR1 is SQVTM and CDR2 is ANQGSEA. V lost 7 bases to trimming and J lost 7 bases; unmatched junction nucleotides: 7. DNA of the CDR3: TGCAGCGCGCGGACTAGAACTAATGAGCAGTTCTTC. Translated: CSARTRTNEQFF.

The V and J genes are TRBV6-1 and TRBJ1-5; tentatively, D is TRBD1 (6 bases). The germline V gene encodes CDR1 MNHNS and CDR2 SASEGT. V lost 4 bases, J lost 0 bases, and 16 bases lay in between. The CDR3 sequence is 17 residues long. The CDR3: CASSAWTVPYSNQPQHF. As DNA, the CDR3 is TGTGCCAGCAGTGCCTGGACAGTCCCCTATAGCAATCAGCCCCAGCATTTT.

The chain links TRBV5-1 to TRBJ2-3; TRBD2 aligns across 12 bases. Germline assignment: CDR1 SGHRS and CDR2 YFSETQ. Germline trimming cut 3 bases from V and 6 bases from J; bases unmatched to any gene: 14. The CDR3 contains 18 residues. This CDR3 is CASSSPGTSGLLRDTQYF. The CDR3 DNA follows: TGCGCCAGCAGCTCCCCCGGGACTAGCGGGCTCCTTAGGGATACGCAGTATTTT.

The chain joins TRBV13 to TRBJ2-3, with 8 bases fitting TRBD2. The CDR3 extends over 16 amino acids. V was pared by 2 bases and J by 1 base, with 5 bases of the junction left unmatched. The germline gives CDR1 PRHDT, CDR2 FYEKMQ (reference sequence). The CDR3: CASSLSPGGRTDTQYF. The CDR3 bases are TGTGCCAGCAGCTTATCGCCGGGGGGGCGCACAGATACGCAGTATTTT.

In DNA, the CDR3 is TGTGCCAGTAGTATTGCTCCTGAGACAGGGAACGAGCAGTACTTC. It is translated as CASSIAPETGNEQYF. This chain joins TRBV19 and TRBJ2-7; 7 bases line up with TRBD1. Germline V CDR1 and CDR2: LNHDA, SQIVND (reference sequence). CDR3 size: 15 residues. V was pared by 3 bases and J by 5 bases, with 10 bases of the junction left unmatched.

This sequence joins TRBV30 and TRBJ2-3; no definite D call. With 3 bases removed from V and 8 bases from J, the gap between germline ends came to 15 bases. From germline, CDR1 is GTSNPN and CDR2 SVGIG (reference sequence). This CDR3 spans 13 amino acids. In DNA form, the CDR3 reads TGTGCCTGGAGCCCCGGAGCACAAGTTACGCAGTATTTT. Translating it yields CAWSPGAQVTQYF.

As for this clone: Other DNA sequences in the same sample also yield this CDR3. As DNA, the CDR3 is TGCGCCAGCAGCTCCGGGACAGGTACAGATACGCAGTATTTT. Translation gives CASSSGTGTDTQYF. V is TRBV5-1 and J is TRBJ2-3; TRBD1 aligns across 8 bases. V trimming: 3 bases; J trimming: 3 bases; junction bases outside the gene matches: 3. The CDR3 spans 14 residues. Germline CDR1 SGHRS, CDR2 YFSETQ.

This chain links TRBV2 with TRBJ2-1; maybe TRBD2 (5 bases). The V end lost 4 bases, the J end lost 9 bases, and 7 bases lay between the germline ends. This CDR3 has 11 residues. Per the germline V gene, CDR1 is SNHLY and CDR2 is FYNNEI. The CDR3 loop reads CASSGLSEQFF. The CDR3 DNA follows: TGTGCCAGCAGTGGACTAAGTGAGCAGTTCTTC. Drawing the rest from reference TRBV2 and TRBJ2-1, the complete variable domain is EPEVTQTPSHQVTQMGQEVILRCVPISNHLYFYWYRQILGQKVEFLVSFYNNEISEKSEIFDDQFSVERPDGSNFTLKIRSTKLEDSAMYFCASSGLSEQFFGPGTRLTVL.

The chain is built from TRBV2 and TRBJ2-1; D is uncertain. CDR1 is SNHLY, CDR2 FYNNEI, per germline. The CDR3 runs 12 residues. V was shortened by 2 bases and J by 6 bases, with 5 bases between the two germline ends. The CDR3 bases are TGTGCCAGCAGTGAATATAGCAATGAGCAGTTCTTC. It encodes CASSEYSNEQFF.

The V gene is TRBV7-9, the J gene TRBJ2-7; 7 nucleotides agree with TRBD1. The length of the CDR3 is 17 residues. The germline V gene has CDR1 SEHNR and CDR2 FQNEAQ (reference sequence). Trimming took 4 bases from V and 3 from J; bases not matched to a gene: 15. CDR3 in DNA: TGTGCCAGCAGCTCCGCCGATAGTGGGGCAGGGGGCTACGAGCAGTACTTC. Translating it yields CASSSADSGAGGYEQYF.

This clone was picked up one time. The V and J genes are TRBV27 and TRBJ2-3; 7 bases fit TRBD1. This CDR3 comprises 16 residues. Germline assignment: CDR1 MNHEY and CDR2 SMNVEV (reference sequence). V trimming: 5 bases; J trimming: 4 bases; junction bases outside the gene matches: 12. In nucleotides, the CDR3 is TGTGCCAGCAGTACACTGACAGGGAATTTACCAGATACGCAGTATTTT. Translation gives CASSTLTGNLPDTQYF.

This clone appeared a single time. V usage is TRBV27 and J usage is TRBJ1-5, with 8 positions matching TRBD1. Looked up from germline, CDR1 is MNHEY and CDR2 is SMNVEV (reference sequence). The CDR3 consists of 14 residues. V lost 2 bases and J lost 5; bases outside the gene matches: 2. Written as DNA, the CDR3 is TGTGCCAGCAGTTTACCAGGGGGCGATCAGCCCCAGCATTTT. It translates to CASSLPGGDQPQHF.

This clone was recorded only once. This chain uses TRBV7-3 with TRBJ2-1, with D perhaps matching TRBD1 (5 bases). Germline loops: CDR1 SGHTA, CDR2 FQGTGA. The CDR3 totals 13 residues. The V and J ends lost 2 bases and 4 bases respectively, with 6 bases between them. In DNA form, the CDR3 reads TGTGCCAGCAGCTTACAGGGATACAATGAGCAGTTCTTC. Translation gives CASSLQGYNEQFF.

The chain uses TRBV11-2 and TRBJ1-1; tentative D call: TRBD1 (6 bases). V shed 4 bases and J shed 9 bases, with 18 bases lying between them. Germline V lookup: CDR1 SGHAT, CDR2 FQNNGV. The CDR3 loop spans 14 amino acids. Here the CDR3 reads CASSSIRGARKAFF. CDR3 DNA sequence: TGTGCCAGCAGCTCGATCCGGGGGGCCAGGAAAGCTTTCTTT.

CDR3 amino acids: CASSLVGGSSYNEQFF. CDR3 nucleotides: TGTGCCAGCAGCTTAGTTGGCGGGAGCTCCTACAATGAGCAGTTCTTC. The chain couples TRBV7-2 to TRBJ2-1; 7 positions match TRBD2. The germline V gene encodes CDR1 SGHTA and CDR2 FQGNSA. With 1 base clipped from V and 0 bases from J, the junction kept 3 bases outside the gene matches. The CDR3 has 16 residues.

The V gene is TRBV19, the J gene TRBJ1-5; D remains unclear. This CDR3 has 16 amino acids. The germline V gene encodes CDR1 LNHDA and CDR2 SQIVND (reference sequence). V gave up 3 bases and J gave up 7 bases, with 19 bases separating them. CDR3 in amino acids: CASSIPPGRAWQPQHF. In nucleotides, the CDR3 is TGTGCCAGTAGTATTCCTCCTGGGAGGGCTTGGCAGCCCCAGCATTTT.

This clone was counted once. The rearrangement links TRBV10-3 to TRBJ1-5; D is unclear. Trimming pared 3 bases from V and 1 base from J, leaving 10 bases between. CDR1 and CDR2 from the germline V gene are ENHRY and SYGVKD. This CDR3 comprises 15 residues. The CDR3 bases are TGTGCCATCAGTGAAGGCGGACTGAGCAATCAGCCCCAGCATTTT. Amino acid sequence: CAISEGGLSNQPQHF.

The rearrangement links TRBV29-1 to TRBJ1-1; D is uncertain. From germline, CDR1 is SQVTM and CDR2 ANQGSEA. This CDR3 contains 13 residues. Trimming took off 2 bases at V and 6 bases at J, with 13 bases between the two ends. Written as DNA, the CDR3 is TGCAGCGTTGAAATTGGAAAAACAGCTGAAGCTTTCTTT. Translated: CSVEIGKTAEAFF.

The rearrangement joins TRBV7-2 to TRBJ2-1; TRBD2 matches at 9 bases. Per the germline V gene, CDR1 is SGHTA and CDR2 is FQGNSA. V lost 1 base to trimming and J lost 5 bases; unmatched junction nucleotides: 3. This CDR3 is 15 amino acids long. CDR3 nucleotides: TGTGCCAGCAGCTTAGTAGCGGGAGTTAACAATGAGCAGTTCTTC. It yields the protein CASSLVAGVNNEQFF.

The V call is TRBV29-1, the J call TRBJ1-2, with D uncertain. This CDR3 is 12 amino acids long. V lost 4 bases, J lost 5 bases, and 11 bases lay in between. Looked up from germline, CDR1 is SQVTM and CDR2 is ANQGSEA. Here the CDR3 reads CSVGSGGYGYTF. In nucleotides, the CDR3 is TGCAGCGTTGGGAGTGGAGGGTATGGCTACACCTTC.